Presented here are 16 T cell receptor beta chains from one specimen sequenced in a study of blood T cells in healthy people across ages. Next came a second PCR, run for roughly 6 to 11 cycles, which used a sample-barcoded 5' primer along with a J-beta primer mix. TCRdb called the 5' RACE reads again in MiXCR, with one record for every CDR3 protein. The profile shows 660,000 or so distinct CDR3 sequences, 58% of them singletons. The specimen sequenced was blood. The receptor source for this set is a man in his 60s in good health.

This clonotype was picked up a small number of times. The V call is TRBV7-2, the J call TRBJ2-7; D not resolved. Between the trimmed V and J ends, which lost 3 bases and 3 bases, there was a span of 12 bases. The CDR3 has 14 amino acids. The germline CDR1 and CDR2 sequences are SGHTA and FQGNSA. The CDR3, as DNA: TGTGCCAGCAGCTTGCTCCAGGCCGGCTACGAGCAGTACTTC. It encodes CASSLLQAGYEQYF.

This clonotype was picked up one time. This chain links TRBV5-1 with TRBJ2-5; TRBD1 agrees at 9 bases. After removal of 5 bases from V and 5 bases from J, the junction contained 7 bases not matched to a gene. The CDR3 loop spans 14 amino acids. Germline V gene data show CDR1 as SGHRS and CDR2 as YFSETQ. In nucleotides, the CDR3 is TGCGCCAGCAGAATACAGGGGGCCGAGGAGACCCAGTACTTC. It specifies CASRIQGAEETQYF.

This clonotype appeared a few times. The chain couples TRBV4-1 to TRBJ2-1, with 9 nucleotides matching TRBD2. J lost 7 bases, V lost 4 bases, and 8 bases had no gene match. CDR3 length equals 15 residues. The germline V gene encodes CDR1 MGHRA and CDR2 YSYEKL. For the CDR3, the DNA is TGCGCCAGCAGCCTGATGGCGGGGGGGCTAAATGAGCAGTTCTTC. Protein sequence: CASSLMAGGLNEQFF.

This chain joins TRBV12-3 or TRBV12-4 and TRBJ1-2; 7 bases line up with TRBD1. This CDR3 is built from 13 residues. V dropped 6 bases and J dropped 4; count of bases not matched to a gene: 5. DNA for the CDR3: TGTGCCAGCAGCCGGGACAGACTCTATGGCTACACCTTC. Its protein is CASSRDRLYGYTF.

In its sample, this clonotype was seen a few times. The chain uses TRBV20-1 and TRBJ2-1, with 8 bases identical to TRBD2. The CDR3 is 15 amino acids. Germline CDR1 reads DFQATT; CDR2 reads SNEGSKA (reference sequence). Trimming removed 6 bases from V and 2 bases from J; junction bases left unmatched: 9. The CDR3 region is CSAENRGGPYNEQFF. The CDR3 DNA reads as TGCAGTGCCGAGAATCGGGGGGGGCCCTACAATGAGCAGTTCTTC.

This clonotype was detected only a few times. CDR3 loop: CAISEPGQYEQYF. CDR3 DNA sequence: TGTGCCATCAGTGAGCCCGGACAGTACGAGCAGTACTTC. The chain has TRBV10-3 and TRBJ2-7, with a possible D match to TRBD1 (6 bases). Trimming cost V 2 bases and J 4 bases, with 9 bases left between them. Germline CDR1 is ENHRY and CDR2 is SYGVKD. The CDR3 consists of 13 residues.

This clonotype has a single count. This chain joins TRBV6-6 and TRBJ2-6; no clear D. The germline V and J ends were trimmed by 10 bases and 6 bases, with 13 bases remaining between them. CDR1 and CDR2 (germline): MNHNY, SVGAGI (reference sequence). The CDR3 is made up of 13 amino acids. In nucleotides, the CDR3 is TGTGCCACCAAGGTTGGGGAGGCCAACGTCCTGACTTTC. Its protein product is CATKVGEANVLTF.

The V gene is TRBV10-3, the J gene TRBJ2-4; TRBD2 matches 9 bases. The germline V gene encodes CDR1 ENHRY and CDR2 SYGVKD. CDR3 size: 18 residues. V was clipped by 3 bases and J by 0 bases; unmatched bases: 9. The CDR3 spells CAISERIAGAIAKNIQYF. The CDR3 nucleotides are TGTGCCATCAGTGAACGAATAGCGGGGGCCATAGCCAAAAACATTCAGTACTTC.

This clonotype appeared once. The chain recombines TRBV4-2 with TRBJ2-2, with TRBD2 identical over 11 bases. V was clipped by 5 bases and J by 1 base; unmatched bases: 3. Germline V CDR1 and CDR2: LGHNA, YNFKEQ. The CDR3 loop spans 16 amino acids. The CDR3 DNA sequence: TGTGCCAGCAGCTGGGGACTAGCGGAGAACACCGGGGAGCTGTTTTTT. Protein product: CASSWGLAENTGELFF.

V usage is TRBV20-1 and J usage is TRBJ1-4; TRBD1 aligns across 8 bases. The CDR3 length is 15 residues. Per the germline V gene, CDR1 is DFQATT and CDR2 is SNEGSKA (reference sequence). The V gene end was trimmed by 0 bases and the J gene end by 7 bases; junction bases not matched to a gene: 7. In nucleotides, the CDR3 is TGCAGTGCTAGAGATTCCGGGACAGGTATTGAAAAACTGTTTTTT. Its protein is CSARDSGTGIEKLFF.

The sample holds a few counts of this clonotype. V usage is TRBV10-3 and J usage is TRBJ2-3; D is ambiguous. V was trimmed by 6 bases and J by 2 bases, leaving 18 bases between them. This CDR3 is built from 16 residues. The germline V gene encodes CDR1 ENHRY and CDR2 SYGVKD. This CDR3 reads CAISVRDFKATDTQYF. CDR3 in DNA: TGTGCCATCAGCGTAAGGGATTTCAAGGCCACAGATACGCAGTATTTT.

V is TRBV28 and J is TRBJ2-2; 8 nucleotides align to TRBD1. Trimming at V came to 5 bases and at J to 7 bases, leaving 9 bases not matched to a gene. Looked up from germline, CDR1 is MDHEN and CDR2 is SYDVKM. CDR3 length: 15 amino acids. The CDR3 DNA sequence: TGTGCCAGCAGTAGCCTGGACAGGGAAGGCGGGGAGCTGTTTTTT. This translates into CASSSLDREGGELFF.

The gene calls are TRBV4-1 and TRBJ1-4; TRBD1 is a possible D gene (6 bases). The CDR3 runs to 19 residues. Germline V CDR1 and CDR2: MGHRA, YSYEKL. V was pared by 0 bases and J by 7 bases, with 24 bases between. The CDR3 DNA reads TGCGCCAGCAGCCAAGATTACCCCTTCCTGGGGGCGCGGGGTGAAAAACTGTTTTTT. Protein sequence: CASSQDYPFLGARGEKLFF.

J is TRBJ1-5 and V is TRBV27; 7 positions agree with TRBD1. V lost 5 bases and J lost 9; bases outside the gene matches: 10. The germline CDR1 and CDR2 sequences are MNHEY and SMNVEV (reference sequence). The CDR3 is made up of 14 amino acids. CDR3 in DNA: TGTGCCAGCAGTAAGGGACAGCTTGATGGGCCCCAGCATTTT. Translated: CASSKGQLDGPQHF.

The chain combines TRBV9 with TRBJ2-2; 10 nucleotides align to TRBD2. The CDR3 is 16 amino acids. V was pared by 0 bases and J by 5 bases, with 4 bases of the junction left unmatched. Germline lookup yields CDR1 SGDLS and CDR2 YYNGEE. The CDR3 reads CASSVGATSGTGELFF. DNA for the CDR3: TGTGCCAGCAGCGTAGGTGCGACTAGCGGGACCGGGGAGCTGTTTTTT.

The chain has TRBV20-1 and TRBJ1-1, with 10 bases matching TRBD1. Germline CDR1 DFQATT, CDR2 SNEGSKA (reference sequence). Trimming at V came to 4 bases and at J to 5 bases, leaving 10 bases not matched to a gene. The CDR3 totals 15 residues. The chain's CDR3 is CSAIPGTGVETEAFF. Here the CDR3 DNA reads TGCAGTGCTATACCCGGGACAGGGGTGGAAACTGAAGCTTTCTTT.